Below are 12 T cell receptor beta chains sequenced from a single sample in a study of neurological immune-mediated disorders. MiXCR, applied by TCRdb to the 5' RACE reads, yields one record per CDR3 protein. The data contain around 49,000 distinct CDR3 sequences, about 12% of them singletons. Time point denoted: longitudinal time-point 3. The sample was PBMCs. Receptors were obtained from a male donor with HTLV-1-associated myelopathy (HAM/TSP).

This clonotype was seen ten or more times. This chain links TRBV20-1 with TRBJ1-5; D gene unclear. CDR1 is DFQATT and CDR2 is SNEGSKA in the germline V gene (reference sequence). The CDR3 contains 15 residues. V shed 0 bases and J shed 0 bases, with 9 bases lying between them. CDR3 protein: CSARDPSYSNQPQHF. Here the CDR3 DNA reads TGCAGTGCTAGAGACCCGAGTTATAGCAATCAGCCCCAGCATTTT.

This clonotype was counted at least ten times. V gene TRBV4-2 combines with J gene TRBJ1-1; D is uncertain. Germline CDR1 and CDR2: LGHNA and YNFKEQ. Trimming pared 1 base from V and 1 base from J, leaving 4 bases between. The CDR3 has 13 residues. CDR3 sequence: CASSQGGNTEAFF. CDR3 DNA: TGTGCCAGCAGCCAAGGCGGGAACACTGAAGCTTTCTTT.

This clonotype was seen only a few times. V usage is TRBV18 and J usage is TRBJ1-6; D uncertain. The CDR3 has 16 residues. Trimming took 1 base from V and 0 from J, leaving 7 bases between them. Germline CDR1 is KGHSH and CDR2 is LQKENI. CDR3 coding DNA: TGTGCCAGCTCACCACGGGGAGGCTCCTATAATTCACCCCTCCACTTT. Translated: CASSPRGGSYNSPLHF.

This clonotype has ten or more counts. The chain is built from TRBV6-2 or TRBV6-3 and TRBJ1-5; D not certain. Between the trimmed V and J ends, which lost 7 bases and 3 bases, there was a span of 16 bases. Germline assignment: CDR1 MNHEY and CDR2 SVGEGT. The CDR3 consists of 15 residues. CDR3 in amino acids: CASTPSTEFNQPQHF. CDR3 nucleotide sequence: TGTGCCAGCACTCCCTCGACCGAGTTCAATCAGCCCCAGCATTTT.

This clonotype was recorded many times. The chain recombines TRBV20-1 with TRBJ1-1; no definite D call. Trimming removed 7 bases from V and 4 bases from J, with 16 bases in between. Germline CDR1 and CDR2: DFQATT and SNEGSKA (reference sequence). CDR3 length equals 13 residues. The CDR3 bases are TGCAGTGTTCGGGCCAGTCCGCCCACTGAAGCTTTCTTT. Amino acid sequence: CSVRASPPTEAFF.

Many counts were recorded for this clonotype. The chain combines TRBV12-3 or TRBV12-4 with TRBJ2-7; the D gene is possibly TRBD1 (6 bases). V lost 8 bases and J 3 bases, leaving 11 bases between the germline ends. The CDR3 length is 12 residues. CDR3 sequence (DNA): TGTGCCAGCGGGAGCAGGGGCTACGAGCAGTACTTC. Its protein is CASGSRGYEQYF.

This clonotype is deemed medium-sized (0.01 to 0.1%). The chain combines TRBV5-5 with TRBJ2-7; D gene uncertain. CDR1 is SGHKS, CDR2 YYEKEE, per germline (reference sequence). This CDR3 spans 14 amino acids. The V gene lost 3 bases and the J gene lost 1 base, with 11 bases spanning the gap. The CDR3 protein is CASSSVQRSYEQYF. The CDR3 nucleotides read TGTGCCAGCAGCTCAGTCCAGAGATCCTACGAGCAGTACTTC.

This chain uses TRBV6-5 with TRBJ2-5; D is unclear. There are 14 residues in the CDR3. V was clipped by 6 bases and J by 0 bases, with 11 bases between them. Germline CDR1 is MNHEY and CDR2 is SVGAGI. The CDR3 region has the DNA TGTGCCAGCAGCCCCTCTGGGTACCAAGAGACCCAGTACTTC. This gives the protein CASSPSGYQETQYF.

The sample holds many counts of this clonotype. The chain is built from TRBV29-1 and TRBJ2-3; TRBD2 matches at 8 bases. V dropped 6 bases and J dropped 4; count of bases not matched to a gene: 9. The CDR3 sequence is 14 residues long. CDR1 is SQVTM, CDR2 ANQGSEA, per germline. In DNA, the CDR3 is TGCAGCGTCGGGGGGGGCGCGGGTGCAGATACGCAGTATTTT. This sequence encodes CSVGGGAGADTQYF.

With respect to this clonotype: A much larger clonotype is one base distant, so this may be a read error. The CDR3 sequence is CASTLGREAFF. CDR3 nucleotide sequence: TGTGCCAGCACTTTAGGCAGGGAAGCTTTCTTT. V gene TRBV28 combines with J gene TRBJ1-1; D call uncertain. Germline V gives CDR1 MDHEN, CDR2 SYDVKM. This CDR3 is 11 amino acids long.

In this sample, this clonotype turned up many times. The chain combines TRBV14 with TRBJ2-2; no definite D call. Germline V lookup: CDR1 SGHDN, CDR2 FVKESK. The CDR3 is 13 amino acids. V was trimmed by 7 bases and J by 2 bases, leaving 8 bases between them. CDR3 region: CASTPLNTGELFF. The CDR3 DNA reads TGTGCCAGCACCCCCCTTAACACCGGGGAGCTGTTTTTT.

In its sample, this clonotype was seen many times. The chain uses TRBV12-3 or TRBV12-4 and TRBJ1-2, with a possible D match to TRBD1 (5 bases). The V gene lost 6 bases and the J gene lost 7 bases, with 15 bases spanning the gap. This CDR3 spans 13 amino acids. CDR3 protein: CASSPDSLGGYTF. The CDR3 nucleotides are TGTGCCAGCAGCCCCGACAGTTTAGGTGGCTACACCTTC.